This T cell receptor beta chain was profiled in a study of cytomegalovirus exposure and HLA in healthy donors. Study results and limitations: The classifier reportedly diagnosed cytomegalovirus status with high specificity and sensitivity. A highly shared variant cluster was judged a likely technical artifact.

Healthy bone marrow donors made up the cohort. The CDR3 loop spans 16 amino acids. V was shortened by 2 bases and J by 0 bases, with 14 bases between the two germline ends. Germline CDR1 reads SGHVS; CDR2 reads FQNEAQ. With respect to this clone: The antigen remains unidentified.

PCR employed 60 Vbeta and 13 Jbeta primers. The protocol was immunoSEQ multiplex PCR, while the TCRdb copy is restricted to in-frame clones and leaves out a portion. This sample has about 110,000 clones, with 81% found just once. The chain combines TRBV7-8 with TRBJ2-7; D is perhaps TRBD1 (6 bases). The receptor's source is a young man in good health and CMV-seronegative. Sequenced input: PBMCs. As DNA, the CDR3 is TGTGCCAGCAGCTTAACGACAGGTCTCAGCTCCTACGAGCAGTACTTC. Residues: CASSLTTGLSSYEQYF.